This paragraph reports one TCR beta chain. Assay version v3.0 of immunoSEQ was used, and it was run at survey level. Per-sample sequencing targets were roughly 35,000-55,000 T-cell genomes. Data came from immunoSEQ multiplex PCR; TCRdb stores just in-frame clones and leaves some out. This table holds more than 20,000 clones, about 83% found once. The data belong to a study of long-term antiretroviral therapy in people with HIV. Study as a whole: There is a gap of about a decade between the earliest samples and the later 2015 immediate-ART recommendation.

Germline values: CDR1 SGHDN, CDR2 FVKESK. V was cut by 1 base and J by 1 base, with 7 bases left in between. This CDR3 spans 15 amino acids. Treatment of all HIV participants took place in the United States. Before DNA extraction, roughly 0.9-10 million cryopreserved PBMC were held in the samples. The clonotype originates from a man aged 18 to 29 with HIV. The rearrangement joins TRBV14 to TRBJ2-2; perhaps TRBD1 as D (6 bases). The sample here was unsorted PBMCs, taken 3 years after starting antiretroviral therapy. The CDR3: CASSQGQVNTGELFF. The CDR3 region has the DNA TGTGCCAGCAGCCAAGGACAGGTGAACACCGGGGAGCTGTTTTTT.